A selection of T cell receptor beta chains follows, all from one sample in a study of blood T cell repertoires in COVID-19. Produced via immunoSEQ multiplex PCR; TCRdb's table is partial and in-frame only. The table lists 200,000 to 300,000 clones, about 83% of them singletons. Sequencing input: peripheral blood. Source of these receptors: an elderly man with acute or convalescent COVID-19. Both conserved end residues are part of each CDR3. D genes are given only for firm matches. Clone size is stated in some rows and not others, as once, few, many or a class when expanded.

v_gene: TRBV18; len: 16; abundance: -; d_gene: TRBD1; j_gene: TRBJ1-1; CDR3aa: CASSPQGQLPNTEAFF; CDR3nt: TGTGCCAGCTCACCCCAGGGACAGCTTCCGAACACTGAAGCTTTCTTT
v_gene: TRBV6-5; len: 13; abundance: -; d_gene: -; j_gene: TRBJ2-7; CDR3aa: CASSYRRSYEQYF; CDR3nt: TGTGCCAGCAGTTACAGGAGATCCTACGAGCAGTACTTC
v_gene: TRBV3-1/TRBV3-2; len: 18; abundance: -; d_gene: -; j_gene: TRBJ2-5; CDR3aa: CASSQGVNFRGNQETQYF; CDR3nt: TGTGCCAGCAGCCAAGGAGTGAACTTTCGGGGAAATCAAGAGACCCAGTACTTC
v_gene: TRBV2; len: 19; abundance: -; d_gene: TRBD1; j_gene: TRBJ1-3; CDR3aa: CASSEVRDRVVSSGNTIYF; CDR3nt: TGTGCCAGCAGTGAAGTTCGGGACAGGGTCGTGAGCTCTGGAAACACCATATATTTT
v_gene: TRBV28; len: 12; abundance: -; d_gene: -; j_gene: TRBJ1-4; CDR3aa: CASRWGREKLFF; CDR3nt: TGTGCCAGCAGATGGGGGCGGGAAAAACTGTTTTTT
v_gene: TRBV10-2; len: 13; abundance: -; d_gene: -; j_gene: TRBJ1-1; CDR3aa: CASAWGENTEAFF; CDR3nt: TGCGCCAGCGCTTGGGGAGAGAACACTGAAGCTTTCTTT
v_gene: TRBV6-5; len: 14; abundance: -; d_gene: -; j_gene: TRBJ2-7; CDR3aa: CASSLDSQLYEQYF; CDR3nt: TGTGCCAGCAGTCTTGACAGCCAACTCTACGAGCAGTACTTC
v_gene: TRBV5-4; len: 15; abundance: -; d_gene: TRBD1; j_gene: TRBJ2-7; CDR3aa: CASSSGTESYYEQYF; CDR3nt: TGTGCCAGCAGCTCCGGGACAGAGAGCTACTACGAGCAGTACTTC
v_gene: TRBV12-2; len: 20; abundance: -; d_gene: -; j_gene: TRBJ2-1; CDR3aa: CASRLAGTSGRSSSYNEQFF; CDR3nt: TGTGCAAGTCGCTTAGCAGGGACTAGCGGGAGGTCAAGCTCCTACAATGAGCAGTTCTTC
v_gene: TRBV2; len: 13; abundance: few; d_gene: -; j_gene: TRBJ1-1; CDR3aa: CASSEVPDTEAFF; CDR3nt: TGTGCCAGCAGTGAAGTTCCGGACACTGAAGCTTTCTTT
v_gene: TRBV6-2/TRBV6-3; len: 12; abundance: -; d_gene: -; j_gene: TRBJ1-1; CDR3aa: CASSSPGTEAFF; CDR3nt: TGTGCCAGCAGTTCCCCTGGGACAGAAGCTTTCTTT
v_gene: TRBV7-9; len: 14; abundance: -; d_gene: -; j_gene: TRBJ2-7; CDR3aa: CASSLGVTLGEQYF; CDR3nt: TGTGCCAGCAGCTTAGGGGTCACTCTAGGCGAGCAGTACTTC
v_gene: TRBV18; len: 15; abundance: -; d_gene: TRBD1; j_gene: TRBJ1-2; CDR3aa: CASSPRDREFYGYTF; CDR3nt: TGTGCCAGCTCACCAAGGGACAGGGAATTTTATGGCTACACCTTC
v_gene: TRBV6-2/TRBV6-3; len: 18; abundance: few; d_gene: TRBD1; j_gene: TRBJ1-6; CDR3aa: CASSYSTSLTGVNSPLHF; CDR3nt: TGTGCCAGCAGTTACTCGACGTCTCTGACAGGGGTTAATTCACCCCTCCACTTT
v_gene: TRBV28; len: 15; abundance: -; d_gene: -; j_gene: TRBJ2-2; CDR3aa: CASSLRLRKAGELFF; CDR3nt: TGTGCCAGCAGTTTGAGACTACGGAAGGCCGGGGAGCTGTTTTTT
v_gene: TRBV27; len: 16; abundance: -; d_gene: TRBD1; j_gene: TRBJ1-6; CDR3aa: CASSTRDRTYNSPLHF; CDR3nt: TGTGCCAGCAGTACCCGGGACAGGACCTATAATTCACCCCTCCACTTT
v_gene: TRBV5-4; len: 14; abundance: -; d_gene: -; j_gene: TRBJ2-3; CDR3aa: CASSLKAGRDTQYF; CDR3nt: TGTGCCAGCAGCTTAAAGGCAGGTAGAGATACGCAGTATTTT
v_gene: TRBV3-1/TRBV3-2; len: 15; abundance: once; d_gene: -; j_gene: TRBJ1-6; CDR3aa: CASSQSGVVDSPLHF; CDR3nt: TGTGCCAGCAGCCAGTCGGGGGTCGTAGATTCACCCCTCCACTTT
v_gene: TRBV28; len: 15; abundance: few; d_gene: -; j_gene: TRBJ1-4; CDR3aa: CASSSPQATNEKLFF; CDR3nt: TGTGCCAGCAGTTCCCCGCAGGCAACTAATGAAAAACTGTTTTTT
v_gene: TRBV5-4; len: 15; abundance: -; d_gene: -; j_gene: TRBJ2-6; CDR3aa: CASSFDSSGANVLTF; CDR3nt: TGTGCCAGCAGCTTCGACAGCTCTGGGGCCAACGTCCTGACTTTC
v_gene: TRBV28; len: 14; abundance: once; d_gene: -; j_gene: TRBJ1-2; CDR3aa: CASSLGSTGNGYTF; CDR3nt: TGTGCCAGCAGTTTGGGAAGTACCGGGAACGGCTACACCTTC
v_gene: TRBV18; len: 19; abundance: -; d_gene: TRBD2; j_gene: TRBJ2-1; CDR3aa: CASSPRGLAGGTSYNEQFF; CDR3nt: TGTGCCAGCTCACCACGGGGACTAGCGGGAGGTACCTCCTACAATGAGCAGTTCTTC
v_gene: TRBV19; len: 14; abundance: -; d_gene: TRBD1; j_gene: TRBJ1-2; CDR3aa: CASSIETGDYGYTF; CDR3nt: TGTGCCAGTAGTATCGAAACAGGGGACTATGGCTACACCTTC
v_gene: TRBV7-2; len: 15; abundance: -; d_gene: TRBD1; j_gene: TRBJ2-7; CDR3aa: CASSSRDRGTFEQYF; CDR3nt: TGTGCCAGCAGCAGCCGGGACAGGGGAACCTTCGAGCAGTACTTC
v_gene: TRBV14; len: 16; abundance: -; d_gene: -; j_gene: TRBJ2-1; CDR3aa: CASSQVGASTYNEQFF; CDR3nt: TGTGCCAGCAGCCAAGTAGGGGCAAGTACCTACAATGAGCAGTTCTTC
v_gene: TRBV19; len: 15; abundance: -; d_gene: -; j_gene: TRBJ1-6; CDR3aa: CASSIFGGNNSPLHF; CDR3nt: TGTGCCAGTAGTATCTTCGGGGGAAATAATTCACCCCTCCACTTT
v_gene: TRBV6-4; len: 15; abundance: once; d_gene: -; j_gene: TRBJ2-1; CDR3aa: CASSDPHLGPNEQFF; CDR3nt: TGTGCCAGCAGTGACCCCCACTTGGGGCCCAATGAGCAGTTCTTC
v_gene: TRBV3-1/TRBV3-2; len: 14; abundance: -; d_gene: -; j_gene: TRBJ1-5; CDR3aa: CASSQDSGNQPQHF; CDR3nt: TGTGCCAGCAGCCAAGATAGCGGGAATCAGCCCCAGCATTTT
v_gene: TRBV5-5; len: 19; abundance: -; d_gene: TRBD1; j_gene: TRBJ1-6; CDR3aa: CASSLVGTARSSYNSPLHF; CDR3nt: TGTGCCAGCAGCCTGGTAGGGACAGCAAGGAGCTCCTATAATTCACCCCTCCACTTT
v_gene: TRBV20-1; len: 13; abundance: -; d_gene: TRBD1; j_gene: TRBJ2-7; CDR3aa: CSASRDSSYEQYF; CDR3nt: TGCAGTGCTAGTAGGGACAGCTCCTACGAGCAGTACTTC
v_gene: TRBV10-1; len: 20; abundance: -; d_gene: TRBD1; j_gene: TRBJ1-4; CDR3aa: CASSEPNHEGGYSTNEKLFF; CDR3nt: TGCGCCAGCAGTGAGCCGAACCACGAAGGGGGCTACTCAACTAATGAAAAACTGTTTTTT
v_gene: TRBV28; len: 10; abundance: -; d_gene: -; j_gene: TRBJ2-5; CDR3aa: CASMRKTQYF; CDR3nt: TGTGCCAGCATGAGAAAGACCCAGTACTTC
v_gene: TRBV18; len: 15; abundance: -; d_gene: -; j_gene: TRBJ2-3; CDR3aa: CASSPRTGSTDTQYF; CDR3nt: TGTGCCAGCTCACCACGAACGGGGAGCACAGATACGCAGTATTTT
v_gene: TRBV11-3; len: 15; abundance: -; d_gene: TRBD2; j_gene: TRBJ2-1; CDR3aa: CASSQGTSGKDEQFF; CDR3nt: TGTGCCAGCAGCCAAGGGACTAGCGGGAAGGATGAGCAGTTCTTC
v_gene: TRBV28; len: 16; abundance: -; d_gene: TRBD1; j_gene: TRBJ1-3; CDR3aa: CASSPGQGISGNTIYF; CDR3nt: TGTGCCAGCAGTCCGGGACAGGGCATCTCTGGAAACACCATATATTTT
v_gene: TRBV4-2; len: 18; abundance: -; d_gene: TRBD2; j_gene: TRBJ2-5; CDR3aa: CASSHGLAGATPQETQYF; CDR3nt: TGTGCCAGCAGCCATGGACTAGCGGGGGCTACCCCCCAAGAGACCCAGTACTTC
v_gene: TRBV3-1/TRBV3-2; len: 14; abundance: -; d_gene: TRBD1; j_gene: TRBJ1-2; CDR3aa: CASRGQGRNYGYTF; CDR3nt: TGTGCCAGCAGGGGACAGGGACGTAACTATGGCTACACCTTC
v_gene: TRBV5-1; len: 14; abundance: -; d_gene: -; j_gene: TRBJ1-2; CDR3aa: CASSLVGGQDGYTF; CDR3nt: TGCGCCAGCAGCTTGGTCGGGGGGCAAGATGGCTACACCTTC
v_gene: TRBV6-2/TRBV6-3; len: 14; abundance: -; d_gene: -; j_gene: TRBJ1-2; CDR3aa: CASSQRVPIHGYTF; CDR3nt: TGTGCCAGCAGTCAGCGAGTTCCGATCCATGGCTACACCTTC
v_gene: TRBV5-4; len: 16; abundance: -; d_gene: -; j_gene: TRBJ2-2; CDR3aa: CASSRAVALNTGELFF; CDR3nt: TGTGCCAGCAGCCGTGCCGTGGCTCTGAACACCGGGGAGCTGTTTTTT
v_gene: TRBV27; len: 14; abundance: -; d_gene: -; j_gene: TRBJ2-3; CDR3aa: CASRDLTSTDTQYF; CDR3nt: TGTGCCAGCAGGGACTTGACTAGCACAGATACGCAGTATTTT